A selection of T cell receptor beta chains follows, all from one sample in a study of human T cells and chemical hapten exposure. MiXCR, applied by TCRdb to the RACE reads, yields one record per CDR3 protein. The data hold around 44,000 distinct CDR3 sequences, with 3% to 4.5% observed a single time. This specimen consisted of whole blood, obtained in connection with sensitization to the hapten diphenylcyclopropenone (DPC). The receptor source for this set is a man aged 50-60 years with alopecia areata. Some clones in this sample may be carry-over from other donors' samples. Each CDR3 is given with its conserved first and last residue. Each record gives: D gene, clone size, V gene, J gene, CDR3 DNA, CDR3 protein. The D gene is left open where the match is weak. Clone size is shown for a subset of rows, as once, few, many or a class of expanded clone.

NA	many	TRBV25-1	TRBJ1-2	TGTGCCAGCAGTGAGGGAGGGAACCATGGCTACACCTTC	CASSEGGNHGYTF
TRBD2	many	TRBV6-6	TRBJ2-1	TGTGCCAGCAGTCCTAGCGGAGCTGGCAATGAGCAGTTCTTC	CASSPSGAGNEQFF
TRBD1	many	TRBV30	TRBJ1-5	TGTGCCTGGAGTTTAACCGGACAGGGTAGGAATCAGCCCCAGCATTTT	CAWSLTGQGRNQPQHF
NA	NA	TRBV28	TRBJ2-7	TGTGCCAGCAGTACCGTTCCTTACGAGCAGTACTTC	CASSTVPYEQYF
NA	many	TRBV4-3	TRBJ2-5	TGCGCCAGCAGCCAAGTTTTCGGGGAAGAGACCCAGTACTTC	CASSQVFGEETQYF
NA	medium-sized	TRBV20-1	TRBJ2-1	TGCAGTGCTGGATCCACCGGGACTTTTTACAATGAGCAGTTCTTC	CSAGSTGTFYNEQFF
TRBD2	many	TRBV20-1	TRBJ2-7	TGCAGTGTCTCGGTCCAGCGGGACCTTTACGAGCAGTACTTC	CSVSVQRDLYEQYF
NA	many	TRBV28	TRBJ1-6	TGTGCCAGCAGTGACGGGGGTCCTTCACCCCTCCACTTT	CASSDGGPSPLHF
NA	many	TRBV7-9	TRBJ1-1	TGTGCCAGCACCTTATCGGGGACTGAAGCTTTCTTT	CASTLSGTEAFF
TRBD2	many	TRBV7-2	TRBJ2-6	TGTGCCAGCACCGTGGCGGGAGGCCTAATCTCTGGGGCCAACGTCCTGACTTTC	CASTVAGGLISGANVLTF
NA	many	TRBV10-1	TRBJ2-1	TGCGCCAGCAGTCAGACTGCATCTCCCTACAATGAGCAGTTCTTC	CASSQTASPYNEQFF
NA	many	TRBV7-2	TRBJ1-3	TGTGCCAGCAGCATATCCCGGGGCTCTGGAAACACCATATATTTT	CASSISRGSGNTIYF
NA	few	TRBV10-3	TRBJ1-1	TGTGCCATCAGCCGGGAGAACGCTGAAGCTTTCTTT	CAISRENAEAFF
NA	many	TRBV12-3/TRBV12-4	TRBJ1-5	TGTGCCAGCAGTTTATGGGGCGGAAGCAATCAGCCCCAGCATTTT	CASSLWGGSNQPQHF
NA	many	TRBV6-1	TRBJ1-3	TGTGCCACTTGGGGGAGACAGGACTCTGGAAACACCATATATTTT	CATWGRQDSGNTIYF
NA	many	TRBV29-1	TRBJ1-1	TGCAGCGTGAGGGGGGAGACTGAAGCTTTCTTT	CSVRGETEAFF
NA	many	TRBV2	TRBJ1-5	TGTGCCAGCAGTGAAGCTCTAGAGAATCAGCCCCAGCATTTT	CASSEALENQPQHF
TRBD2	few	TRBV4-3	TRBJ2-1	TGCGCCAGCAGCCGGGGACTAGCGGGAGGGGGCGGTTATGAGCAGTTCTTC	CASSRGLAGGGGYEQFF
NA	many	TRBV30	TRBJ1-6	TGTGCCTGGAGTAGCGCGGATTATAATTCACCCCTCCACTTT	CAWSSADYNSPLHF
NA	many	TRBV7-2	TRBJ2-1	TGTGCCAGCAGCGCCCCGGGACTGCTTTACAATGAGCAGTTCTTC	CASSAPGLLYNEQFF
NA	many	TRBV12-3/TRBV12-4	TRBJ2-1	TGTGCCAGCAGTTCTTCTAGCAACGATGAGCAGTTCTTC	CASSSSSNDEQFF
TRBD2	many	TRBV5-6	TRBJ2-3	TGTGCCAGCAGCCAAGGACTAGCGGGAATAACAGATACGCAGTATTTT	CASSQGLAGITDTQYF
NA	many	TRBV6-2/TRBV6-3	TRBJ1-2	TGTGCCAGCAGTTACGGGACACGGACTCATGGCTACACCTTC	CASSYGTRTHGYTF
NA	many	TRBV20-1	TRBJ1-5	TGCAGTGCCCGCCTTTATAGCAATCAGCCCCAGCATTTT	CSARLYSNQPQHF
NA	few	TRBV19	TRBJ2-6	TGTGCCAGTAGTATGGGTTCTGGGGCCAACGTCCTGACTTTC	CASSMGSGANVLTF
NA	many	TRBV30	TRBJ2-4	TGTGCCTGGAATGAGCCTTCAAACATTCAGTACTTC	CAWNEPSNIQYF
TRBD2	many	TRBV3-1	TRBJ2-7	TGTGCCAGCAGCCTCTCCACCGGGCTAGCGGGAGTCGACGAGCAGTACTTC	CASSLSTGLAGVDEQYF
NA	few	TRBV28	TRBJ1-4	TGTGCCAGCAGTGGCCGGGAGGGACAATCAACTAATGAAAAACTGTTTTTT	CASSGREGQSTNEKLFF
NA	many	TRBV11-2	TRBJ2-5	TGTGCCAGCAGCTTGGAGCCCGTGGTAGAGACCCAGTACTTC	CASSLEPVVETQYF
NA	many	TRBV29-1	TRBJ2-7	TGCAGCGTTGGGTCGCCCGAGCAGTACTTC	CSVGSPEQYF
NA	many	TRBV7-9	TRBJ1-4	TGTGCCAGCAGCTCGATCGAGGAAAAACTGTTTTTT	CASSSIEEKLFF
NA	many	TRBV3-1	TRBJ2-6	TGTGCCAGCAGCCAGTTGGCCAGCACTGACGGGGCCAACGTCCTGACTTTC	CASSQLASTDGANVLTF
NA	many	TRBV24-1	TRBJ2-3	TGTGCCACCAGCTCGGGAGCAGATACGCAGTATTTT	CATSSGADTQYF
TRBD2	many	TRBV7-3	TRBJ2-3	TGTGCCAGCAGCTCTGGACTAGCGGGGAGCACAGATACGCAGTATTTT	CASSSGLAGSTDTQYF
TRBD2	many	TRBV28	TRBJ2-3	TGTGCCAGCTGGCAGGCGGGGGGCACAGATACGCAGTATTTT	CASWQAGGTDTQYF
NA	NA	TRBV7-2	TRBJ2-3	TGTGCCAGCAGCGCAGACAGGTACCGCACAGATACGCAGTATTTT	CASSADRYRTDTQYF
TRBD1	many	TRBV29-1	TRBJ1-2	TGCAGCGTCGGACAGGGGGCAGGCGGCTACACCTTC	CSVGQGAGGYTF